What follows are 25 T cell receptor beta chains derived from one specimen sequenced in a study of blood T cell repertoires in COVID-19. Sequenced by immunoSEQ multiplex PCR; TCRdb stores in-frame clones only, minus some. Of 140,000 to 150,000 clones in the sample, around nine tenths were seen once. Sequenced: peripheral blood. These receptors all stem from a human donor in a cohort sampled during active COVID-19.

V and J are TRBV4-3 and TRBJ2-1; a weak D match, TRBD1 (6 bases). This CDR3 has 19 amino acids. Germline V gives CDR1 LGHNA, CDR2 YSLEER. The ends were cut back, 0 bases at V and 5 bases at J, with 23 bases in the middle. In DNA, the CDR3 is TGCGCCAGCAGCCAAGATAGTGTATTCGGGAACGAGGGGGACAATGAGCAGTTCTTC. Amino acids: CASSQDSVFGNEGDNEQFF.

The gene calls are TRBV24-1 and TRBJ2-3; 11 bases match TRBD1. The CDR3 covers 15 residues. CDR1 and CDR2 (germline): KGHDR, SFDVKD. After removal of 7 bases from V and 3 bases from J, the junction contained 5 bases not matched to a gene. CDR3: CATSRTGGGTDTQYF. CDR3 nucleotides: TGTGCCACCAGCCGGACAGGGGGCGGAACAGATACGCAGTATTTT.

The gene calls are TRBV3-1 (or the pseudogene TRBV3-2) and TRBJ2-1, with TRBD2 matching over 10 bases. The V and J ends lost 3 bases and 5 bases, in that order; junction bases with no gene match: 4. The CDR3 extends over 15 amino acids. Germline values: CDR1 LGHDT, CDR2 YNNKEL (reference sequence). CDR3 residues: CASSQGTSVHNEQFF. CDR3 in DNA: TGTGCCAGCAGCCAGGGGACTAGCGTCCACAATGAGCAGTTCTTC.

This chain links TRBV24-1 with TRBJ2-3, with a tentative D call TRBD1 (6 bases). With 1 base removed from V and 1 base from J, the gap between germline ends came to 8 bases. Germline V gene data show CDR1 as KGHDR and CDR2 as SFDVKD. CDR3 size: 15 residues. CDR3 loop: CATSDLEGGTDTQYF. The CDR3 DNA sequence: TGTGCCACCAGTGATTTAGAGGGGGGCACAGATACGCAGTATTTT.

The gene calls are TRBV6-5 and TRBJ1-1, with D hard to call. V was trimmed by 6 bases and J by 8 bases, leaving 10 bases between them. Germline V gene lookup returns CDR1 MNHEY and CDR2 SVGAGI. CDR3 length equals 11 residues. CDR3 residues: CASSPGWEAFF. The CDR3 DNA reads as TGTGCCAGCAGCCCCGGTTGGGAAGCTTTCTTT.

The chain joins TRBV5-4 to TRBJ1-2; tentatively, D is TRBD1 (5 bases). The germline V gene encodes CDR1 SGHNT and CDR2 YYREEE (reference sequence). V lost 4 bases to trimming and J lost 7 bases, with 14 bases between them. The CDR3 totals 13 residues. CDR3 sequence reads: CASSVIQGSGYTF. CDR3 bases: TGTGCCAGCAGCGTAATCCAGGGATCTGGCTACACCTTC.

The chain combines TRBV20-1 with TRBJ2-5; TRBD1 agrees at 7 bases. V shed 7 bases and J 1 base; nucleotides not matched to a gene: 0. In germline, CDR1 is DFQATT, CDR2 SNEGSKA (reference sequence). The length of the CDR3 is 11 residues. This chain's CDR3 is CSGDSQETQYF. The CDR3 DNA sequence: TGCAGTGGGGACAGCCAAGAGACCCAGTACTTC.

The chain carries TRBV15 and TRBJ2-7; weak D call: TRBD1 (6 bases). There are 13 residues in the CDR3. Trimming shortened V by 5 bases and J by 1 base, and 9 bases separated the two germline ends. Per germline, CDR1 LNHNV and CDR2 YYDKDF (reference sequence). The DNA of the CDR3 is TGTGCCACCAGCCGGGACAAATCCTACGAGCAGTACTTC. It translates to CATSRDKSYEQYF.

The chain joins TRBV9 to TRBJ1-6; tentative D call: TRBD1 (6 bases). The CDR3 totals 14 residues. In germline, CDR1 is SGDLS, CDR2 YYNGEE. Trimming removed 0 bases from V and 7 bases from J, with 8 bases in between. The CDR3 spells CASSVGQANSPLHF. The CDR3, as DNA: TGTGCCAGCAGCGTAGGACAGGCAAATTCACCCCTCCACTTT.

This clone was observed a few times. This rearrangement joins TRBV2 to TRBJ1-5; 8 bases are shared with TRBD1. The germline gives CDR1 SNHLY, CDR2 FYNNEI. J gave up 7 bases and V 3 bases, and 5 bases lay outside the gene matches. The CDR3 sequence is 14 residues long. The CDR3 sequence is CASSDWQGAQPQHF. DNA of the CDR3: TGTGCCAGCAGTGATTGGCAGGGGGCCCAGCCCCAGCATTTT.

The chain employs TRBV6-5 and TRBJ2-3, with 7 positions matching TRBD1. Germline-derived CDR1 and CDR2 are MNHEY and SVGAGI. V lost 2 bases and J lost 4; bases outside the gene matches: 6. This CDR3 contains 15 residues. The CDR3 is CASSYRGLLSDTQYF. For the CDR3, the DNA is TGTGCCAGCAGTTACAGGGGGCTGCTATCAGATACGCAGTATTTT.

A few counts support this clone. This rearrangement joins TRBV10-1 to TRBJ2-1; 7 bases match TRBD1. Germline V gene sequence: CDR1 WNHNN, CDR2 SYGVQD (reference sequence). After removal of 7 bases from V and 3 bases from J, the junction contained 9 bases not matched to a gene. CDR3 size: 15 residues. This CDR3 reads CASKGKDRCYNEQFF. The CDR3 bases are TGCGCCAGCAAAGGGAAGGACAGGTGCTACAATGAGCAGTTCTTC.

The chain recombines TRBV10-3 with TRBJ2-7, with D possibly TRBD2 on 5 matching bases. This CDR3 contains 15 residues. Trimming removed 0 bases at V and 5 bases at J, with 14 bases between. CDR1 is ENHRY and CDR2 is SYGVKD in the germline V gene. CDR3 sequence: CAISESEIPGDEQYF. In nucleotides, the CDR3 is TGTGCCATCAGTGAGTCCGAGATCCCCGGGGACGAGCAGTACTTC.

J is TRBJ1-1 and V is TRBV7-3; D unclear. Trimming took 5 bases from V and 1 from J, leaving 8 bases between them. The CDR3 is 13 residues long. Germline CDR1 is SGHTA and CDR2 is FQGTGA. The CDR3, as DNA: TGTGCCAGCAGCGTAGATCCGAACACTGAAGCTTTCTTT. Translating gives CASSVDPNTEAFF.

The chain recombines TRBV25-1 with TRBJ1-2, with a weak D call TRBD1 (5 bases). Trimming pared 4 bases from V and 6 bases from J, leaving 12 bases between. CDR3 length: 13 amino acids. The germline V gene has CDR1 MGHDK and CDR2 SYGVNS. The CDR3 bases are TGTGCCAGCAGTGTAGGCGGAGGGGATGGCTACACCTTC. Translation gives CASSVGGGDGYTF.

The V call is TRBV5-1, the J call TRBJ2-3; 7 nucleotides match TRBD2. This CDR3 comprises 16 residues. Germline lookup yields CDR1 SGHRS and CDR2 YFSETQ. The ends lost 0 bases at V and 2 bases at J; junction bases unmatched: 6. CDR3 coding DNA: TGCGCCAGCAGCTTGGGCCTAGCGGAAATCACAGATACGCAGTATTTT. Translated, it gives CASSLGLAEITDTQYF.

The V gene is TRBV12-3 or TRBV12-4, the J gene TRBJ1-2; D is uncertain. This CDR3 is built from 12 residues. Trimming left V 3 bases short and J 5 bases short, with 7 bases between. The CDR3 region has the DNA TGTGCCAGCAGTTTTACAGAATATGGCTACACCTTC. Its protein is CASSFTEYGYTF.

This clone was counted only a few times. The rearrangement joins TRBV28 to TRBJ1-5; possible D gene TRBD1, 5 bases. Germline V CDR1 and CDR2: MDHEN, SYDVKM. V lost 3 bases, J lost 4 bases, and 16 bases lay in between. The CDR3 runs to 16 residues. CDR3 sequence reads: CASSFLSRQPNQPQHF. DNA for the CDR3: TGTGCCAGCAGTTTCCTCTCCAGACAGCCTAATCAGCCCCAGCATTTT.

Of note for this clone: A read error may produce the germline difference seen at one junction end. This chain connects TRBV19 to TRBJ2-4; tentative D call: TRBD1 (6 bases). CDR3 length: 12 residues. Germline V CDR1 and CDR2: LNHDA, SQIVND (reference sequence). The CDR3 protein is CASSFLVGTLTF. The CDR3 DNA sequence: TGTGCCAGTAGCTTCCTGGTGGGGACACTTACCTTC.

The genes are TRBV10-3 and TRBJ1-5, with D possibly TRBD1 on 6 matching bases. Trimming removed 0 bases from V and 6 bases from J, with 15 bases in between. CDR3 length equals 16 residues. Per germline, CDR1 ENHRY and CDR2 SYGVKD. CDR3 coding DNA: TGTGCCATCAGTGAGTCAGGCGAGGGGGAGGGTCAGCCCCAGCATTTT. It yields the protein CAISESGEGEGQPQHF.

The chain couples TRBV7-4 to TRBJ1-2; no firm D call. Germline CDR1 reads SGHVT; CDR2 reads SQSDAQ. The CDR3 sequence is 15 residues long. Deletions cut 5 bases from V and 5 bases from J, with 18 bases between. CDR3 region: CASSPGWTRAYGYTF. As DNA, the CDR3 is TGTGCCAGCAGCCCCGGTTGGACGAGGGCTTATGGCTACACCTTC.

V is TRBV5-6 and J is TRBJ1-2, with a weak D call TRBD1 (5 bases). Germline CDR1 SGHDT, CDR2 YYEEEE. This CDR3 spans 17 amino acids. Trimming removed 1 base from V and 0 bases from J, with 16 bases in between. As DNA, the CDR3 is TGTGCCAGCAGCTTGCTGACAGTTCAGTTAGCTAACTATGGCTACACCTTC. It encodes CASSLLTVQLANYGYTF.

This chain uses TRBV11-2 with TRBJ2-1, with TRBD2 matching 9 bases. With V trimmed by 1 base and J by 3 bases, 4 bases remained unmatched. CDR3 length: 16 residues. The germline CDR1 and CDR2 sequences are SGHAT and FQNNGV. The CDR3 spells CASSLVRGGIYNEQFF. CDR3 bases: TGTGCCAGCAGCTTAGTGCGGGGGGGCATCTACAATGAGCAGTTCTTC. The full variable domain, completed using reference TRBV11-2 and TRBJ2-1, is EAGVAQSPRYKIIEKRQSVAFWCNPISGHATLYWYQQILGQGPKLLIQFQNNGVVDDSQLPKDRFSAERLKGVDSTLKIQPAKLEDSAVYLCASSLVRGGIYNEQFFGPGTRLTVL.

The rearrangement uses TRBV6-2 or TRBV6-3 and TRBJ1-1; 8 bases map to TRBD1. Per the germline V gene, CDR1 is MNHEY and CDR2 is SVGEGT. This CDR3 contains 14 residues. With 5 bases clipped from V and 1 base from J, the junction kept 3 bases outside the gene matches. The CDR3 nucleotides are TGTGCCAGCAGTCAGGACAGGGAGAACACTGAAGCTTTCTTT. Encoded protein: CASSQDRENTEAFF.

The chain combines TRBV19 with TRBJ1-1; D is perhaps TRBD1 (5 bases). The CDR3 has 15 residues. Looked up from germline, CDR1 is LNHDA and CDR2 is SQIVND (reference sequence). Trimming shortened V by 2 bases and J by 0 bases, and 10 bases separated the two germline ends. CDR3 sequence (DNA): TGTGCCAGTAGTATACGGACAAGCATGAACACTGAAGCTTTCTTT. Translating it yields CASSIRTSMNTEAFF.